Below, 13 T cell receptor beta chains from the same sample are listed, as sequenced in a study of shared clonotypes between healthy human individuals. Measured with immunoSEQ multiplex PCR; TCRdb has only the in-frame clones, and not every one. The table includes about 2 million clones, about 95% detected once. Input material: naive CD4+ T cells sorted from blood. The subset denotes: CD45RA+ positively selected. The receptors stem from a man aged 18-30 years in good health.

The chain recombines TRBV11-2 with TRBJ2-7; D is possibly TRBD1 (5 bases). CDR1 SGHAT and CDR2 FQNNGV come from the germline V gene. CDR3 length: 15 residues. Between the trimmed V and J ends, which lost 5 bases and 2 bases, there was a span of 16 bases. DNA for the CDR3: TGTGCCAGCAGCCCCCGTGGGGCTATCGCCTACGAGCAGTACTTC. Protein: CASSPRGAIAYEQYF.

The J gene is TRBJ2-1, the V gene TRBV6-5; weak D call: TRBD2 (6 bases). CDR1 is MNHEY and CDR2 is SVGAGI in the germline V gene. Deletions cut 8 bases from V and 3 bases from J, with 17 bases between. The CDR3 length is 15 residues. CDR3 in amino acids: CASPNGGRGYNEQFF. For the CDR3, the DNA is TGTGCCAGCCCAAATGGGGGGAGAGGCTACAATGAGCAGTTCTTC.

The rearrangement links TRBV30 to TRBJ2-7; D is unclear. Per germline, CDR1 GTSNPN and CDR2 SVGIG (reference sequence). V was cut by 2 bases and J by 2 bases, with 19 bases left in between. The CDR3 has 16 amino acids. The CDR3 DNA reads TGTGCCTGGAGTCCCCGGGCGCGCTCAGGCACCTACGAGCAGTACTTC. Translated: CAWSPRARSGTYEQYF.

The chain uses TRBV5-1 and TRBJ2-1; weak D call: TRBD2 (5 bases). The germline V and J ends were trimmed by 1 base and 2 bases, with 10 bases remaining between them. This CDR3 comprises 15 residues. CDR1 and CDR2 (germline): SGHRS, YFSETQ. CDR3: CASSLWGDPYNEQFF. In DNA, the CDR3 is TGCGCCAGCAGCTTGTGGGGAGATCCCTACAATGAGCAGTTCTTC.

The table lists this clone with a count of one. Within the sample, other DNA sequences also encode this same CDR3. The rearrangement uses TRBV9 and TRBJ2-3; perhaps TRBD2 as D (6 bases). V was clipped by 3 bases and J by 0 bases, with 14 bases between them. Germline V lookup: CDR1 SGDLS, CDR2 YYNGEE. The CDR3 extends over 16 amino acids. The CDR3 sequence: CASSGRLAGSTDTQYF. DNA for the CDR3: TGTGCCAGCAGCGGCCGTCTTGCGGGGAGCACAGATACGCAGTATTTT.

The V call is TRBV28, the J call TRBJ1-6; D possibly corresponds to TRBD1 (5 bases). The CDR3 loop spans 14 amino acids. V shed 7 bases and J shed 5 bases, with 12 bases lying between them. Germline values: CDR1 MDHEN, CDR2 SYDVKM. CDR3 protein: CASTQDGNNSPLHF. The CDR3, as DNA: TGTGCCAGCACACAGGACGGTAATAATTCACCCCTCCACTTT. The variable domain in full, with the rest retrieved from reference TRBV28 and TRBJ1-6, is DVKVTQSSRYLVKRTGEKVFLECVQDMDHENMFWYRQDPGLGLRLIYFSYDVKMKEKGDIPEGYSVSREKKERFSLILESASTNQTSMYLCASTQDGNNSPLHFGNGTRLTVT.

DNA for the CDR3: TGTGCCAGCAGTCCTAATGAAAAACTGTTTTTT. Its translation is CASSPNEKLFF. This sequence joins TRBV28 and TRBJ1-4; no reliable D call. The ends were cut back, 5 bases at V and 3 bases at J, with 1 base in the middle. Per germline, CDR1 MDHEN and CDR2 SYDVKM. The CDR3 extends over 11 amino acids.

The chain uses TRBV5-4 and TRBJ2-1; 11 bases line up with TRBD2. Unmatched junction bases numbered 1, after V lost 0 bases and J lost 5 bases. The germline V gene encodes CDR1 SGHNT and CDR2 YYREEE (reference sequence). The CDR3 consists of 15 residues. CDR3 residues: CASSLELAGDNEQFF. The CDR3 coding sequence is TGTGCCAGCAGCTTGGAACTAGCGGGGGACAATGAGCAGTTCTTC.

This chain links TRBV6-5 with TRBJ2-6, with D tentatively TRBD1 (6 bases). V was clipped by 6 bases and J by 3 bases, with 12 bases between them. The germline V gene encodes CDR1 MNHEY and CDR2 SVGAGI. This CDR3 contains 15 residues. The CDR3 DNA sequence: TGTGCCAGCAGCGATACAGGGCTTGGGGCCAACGTCCTGACTTTC. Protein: CASSDTGLGANVLTF.

In nucleotides, the CDR3 is TGTGCCAGCAGGTCTGATCCGGTTGGGACTAATGAAAAACTGTTTTTT. This codes for CASRSDPVGTNEKLFF. J is TRBJ1-4 and V is TRBV7-9; D uncertain. The CDR3 totals 16 residues. The V end lost 6 bases, the J end lost 2 bases, and 16 bases lay between the germline ends. Germline CDR1 SEHNR, CDR2 FQNEAQ (reference sequence). Combining the CDR3 with reference TRBV7-9 and TRBJ1-4 gives the whole variable domain DTGVSQNPRHKITKRGQNVTFRCDPISEHNRLYWYRQTLGQGPEFLTYFQNEAQLEKSRLLSDRFSAERPKGSFSTLEIQRTEQGDSAMYLCASRSDPVGTNEKLFFGSGTQLSVL.

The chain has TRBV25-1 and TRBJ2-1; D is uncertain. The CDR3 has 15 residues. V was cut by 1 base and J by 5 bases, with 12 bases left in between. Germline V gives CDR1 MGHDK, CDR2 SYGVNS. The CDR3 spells CASSESQIIDNEQFF. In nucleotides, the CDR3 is TGTGCCAGCAGTGAATCCCAAATTATAGACAATGAGCAGTTCTTC. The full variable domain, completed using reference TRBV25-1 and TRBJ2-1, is EADIYQTPRYLVIGTGKKITLECSQTMGHDKMYWYQQDPGMELHLIHYSYGVNSTEKGDLSSESTVSRIRTEHFPLTLESARPSHTSQYLCASSESQIIDNEQFFGPGTRLTVL.

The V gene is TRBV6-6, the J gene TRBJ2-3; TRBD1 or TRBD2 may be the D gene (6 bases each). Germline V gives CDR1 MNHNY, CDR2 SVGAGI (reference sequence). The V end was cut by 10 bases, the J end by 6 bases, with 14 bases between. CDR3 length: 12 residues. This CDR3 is CATASGGDTQYF. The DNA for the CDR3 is TGTGCCACCGCCTCCGGGGGCGATACGCAGTATTTT.

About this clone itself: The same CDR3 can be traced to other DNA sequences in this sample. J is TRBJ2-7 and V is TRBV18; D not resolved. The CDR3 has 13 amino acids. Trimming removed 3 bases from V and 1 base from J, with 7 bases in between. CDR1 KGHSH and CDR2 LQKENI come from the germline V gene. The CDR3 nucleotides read TGTGCCAGCTCACCGGGCGTTTCCTACGAGCAGTACTTC. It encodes CASSPGVSYEQYF.